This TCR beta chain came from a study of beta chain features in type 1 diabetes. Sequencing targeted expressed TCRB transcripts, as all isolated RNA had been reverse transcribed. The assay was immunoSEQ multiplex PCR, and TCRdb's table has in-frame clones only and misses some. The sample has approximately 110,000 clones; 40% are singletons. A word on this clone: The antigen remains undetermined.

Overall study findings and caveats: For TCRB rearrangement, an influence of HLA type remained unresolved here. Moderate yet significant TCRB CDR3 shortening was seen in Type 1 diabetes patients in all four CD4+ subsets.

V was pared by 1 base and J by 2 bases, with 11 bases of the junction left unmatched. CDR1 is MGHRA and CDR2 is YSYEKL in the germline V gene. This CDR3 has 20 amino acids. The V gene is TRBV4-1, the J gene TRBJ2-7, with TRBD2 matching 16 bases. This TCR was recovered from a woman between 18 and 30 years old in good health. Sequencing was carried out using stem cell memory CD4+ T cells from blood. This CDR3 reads CASSQVQPGLAGGSPYEQYF. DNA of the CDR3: TGCGCCAGCAGCCAAGTCCAACCGGGACTAGCGGGAGGGAGCCCCTACGAGCAGTACTTC.